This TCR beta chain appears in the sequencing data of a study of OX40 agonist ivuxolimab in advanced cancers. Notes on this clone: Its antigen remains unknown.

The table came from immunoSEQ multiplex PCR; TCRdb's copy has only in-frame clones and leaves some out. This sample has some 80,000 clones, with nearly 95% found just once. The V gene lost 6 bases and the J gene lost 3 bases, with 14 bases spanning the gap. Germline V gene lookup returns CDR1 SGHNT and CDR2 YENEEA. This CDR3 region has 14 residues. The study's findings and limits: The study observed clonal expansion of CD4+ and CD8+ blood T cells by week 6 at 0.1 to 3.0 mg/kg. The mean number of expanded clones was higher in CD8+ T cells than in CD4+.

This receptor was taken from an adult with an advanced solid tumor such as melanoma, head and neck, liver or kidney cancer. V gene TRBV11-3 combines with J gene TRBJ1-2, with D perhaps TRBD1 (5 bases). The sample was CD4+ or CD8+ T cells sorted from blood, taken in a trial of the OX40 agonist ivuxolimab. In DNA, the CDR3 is TGTGCCAGCAGTCAGGCAGGGTGGGACTATGGCTACACCTTC. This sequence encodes CASSQAGWDYGYTF.